This TCR beta chain is from a study of OX40 agonist ivuxolimab in advanced cancers. Looking at the study overall: Patients received ivuxolimab, an agonistic anti-OX40 (CD134) antibody. A partial response was reached by three patients: one with hepatocellular carcinoma and two with cutaneous melanoma. Findings of the study overall: At 0.1 to 3.0 mg/kg, CD4+ and CD8+ blood T cells expanded clonally by week 6.

Assay: immunoSEQ multiplex PCR; the TCRdb copy retains only in-frame clones and omits some. The sample lists about 20,000 clones; under 75% were seen once. In regard to this clone: What it recognizes is unknown.

This TCR came from an adult with an advanced solid tumor such as melanoma, head and neck, liver or kidney cancer. Sequencing used CD4+ or CD8+ T cells sorted from blood, obtained in a trial of the OX40 agonist ivuxolimab.

CDR3 bases: TGTGCCAGCAGCCTTAGCAATCAGCCCCAGCATTTT. Amino acids: CASSLSNQPQHF. J is TRBJ1-5 and V is TRBV7-9; D not resolved. V shed 5 bases and J shed 0 bases, with 2 bases lying between them. This CDR3 region has 12 residues. CDR1 is SEHNR and CDR2 is FQNEAQ in the germline V gene (reference sequence). Full variable domain (outside the CDR3, taken from reference TRBV7-9 and TRBJ1-5): DTGVSQNPRHKITKRGQNVTFRCDPISEHNRLYWYRQTLGQGPEFLTYFQNEAQLEKSRLLSDRFSAERPKGSFSTLEIQRTEQGDSAMYLCASSLSNQPQHFGDGTRLSIL.